This T cell receptor beta chain originates from a study of T cells in Graves' hyperthyroidism and ophthalmopathy. It was RNA transcripts that yielded the amplified TCR beta CDR3 regions. The TCR CDR3 first-round RT-PCR relied on the HTBI primer set. TCRdb ran MiXCR on the multiplex PCR reads and lists one entry per CDR3 protein. This sample yields under 350,000 distinct CDR3 sequences, of which more than 15% are seen a single time; around 58% belongs to the top ten. The CDR3 sequence is 15 residues long. Germline V lookup: CDR1 LNHDA, CDR2 SQIVND (reference sequence). The V gene end was trimmed by 6 bases and the J gene end by 8 bases; junction bases not matched to a gene: 6. This clonotype was seen ten or more times. Exclusions: uncontrolled infection, other autoimmune disease, pregnancy, lactation.

The V gene is TRBV19, the J gene TRBJ2-1, with 14 bases fitting TRBD2. Sequencing was carried out using blood. This TCR came from a woman aged 55-69 years with Graves' ophthalmopathy. CDR3 amino acids: CASRLGLAGAYEQFF. CDR3 sequence (DNA): TGTGCCAGTAGGTTGGGACTAGCGGGAGCGTATGAGCAGTTCTTC.